This T cell receptor beta chain emerged from a study of T cell repertoires in cytomegalovirus infection. Looking at the study overall: Matching HLA type and CMV infection were both indicated by public TCR beta signatures.

Overall study results and limits: Adding up the frequency of public TCR beta families identified people who carried CMV plus the relevant HLA. Across the ex vivo response, the dominant clonotypes were HLA-C-restricted CMV-specific TCR beta clonotypes.

Using its own MiXCR run on the reads, TCRdb lists one record per CDR3 protein. The sample lists about 260,000 distinct CDR3 sequences, roughly 15% occurring once. This clonotype occurred many times. Its antigen remains unknown. The CDR3 is made up of 13 amino acids. The V end was cut by 4 bases, the J end by 3 bases, with 9 bases between. Germline CDR1 and CDR2: MNHEY and SMNVEV (reference sequence). Material: PBMCs. The receptor's source is a human donor in good health (CMV status not recorded). Some clones in this sample may be carry-over from other donors' samples. This chain joins TRBV27 and TRBJ2-5; TRBD1 might be the D (5 bases). CDR3: CASSSQGKETQYF. The CDR3 DNA follows: TGTGCCAGCAGTTCGCAGGGAAAAGAGACCCAGTACTTC.